One and the same sample provided the 29 T cell receptor beta chains below, sequenced in a study of kidney transplant recipient with SARS-CoV-2 infection. TCRdb re-called the reads through MiXCR, storing one row per CDR3 protein. The repertoire includes about 240,000 distinct CDR3 sequences, more than 25% of them detected once, and under 7.5% sits in the top ten. Source: a blood sample, taken at baseline and on roughly day 120 from a kidney transplant recipient. The receptor set was obtained from a young adult male patient who had COVID-19 and was a kidney transplant recipient. Some T cells may be the graft donor's.

This clonotype was observed many times. This chain links TRBV3-1 with TRBJ2-2; D is undetermined. The CDR3 sequence is 18 residues long. Germline V gives CDR1 LGHDT, CDR2 YNNKEL (reference sequence). The germline V and J ends were trimmed by 3 bases and 5 bases, with 22 bases remaining between them. The DNA for the CDR3 is TGTGCCAGCAGCCATGCAGATCCCATTTCAGGCTTGACCGGGGAGCTGTTTTTT. It translates to CASSHADPISGLTGELFF. Supplemented by reference TRBV3-1 and TRBJ2-2, the full variable domain reads DTAVSQTPKYLVTQMGNDKSIKCEQNLGHDTMYWYKQDSKKFLKIMFSYNNKELIINETVPNRFSPKSPDKAHLNLHINSLELGDSAVYFCASSHADPISGLTGELFFGEGSRLTVL.

This clonotype has only a few counts. This sequence joins TRBV6-2 or TRBV6-3 and TRBJ2-3; D is ambiguous. Germline CDR1 MNHEY, CDR2 SVGEGT. This CDR3 has 14 residues. Trimming took off 10 bases at V and 2 bases at J, with 16 bases between the two ends. CDR3 nucleotides: TGTGCCACCGCCTTTGGGCGGATCACAGATACGCAGTATTTT. Its protein is CATAFGRITDTQYF.

On this clonotype: A read error may explain this, as a much larger clone is one base away. This sequence joins TRBV9 and TRBJ1-3, with D possibly TRBD1 on 5 matching bases. V lost 1 base and J lost 2, with 10 bases in between. There are 15 residues in the CDR3. Germline V lookup: CDR1 SGDLS, CDR2 YYNGEE. The CDR3 DNA reads as TGTGCCAGCAGCGTAAGAGGGGCTCCTGGAAACACCATATATTTT. Its translation: CASSVRGAPGNTIYF.

This clonotype was detected many times. V and J are TRBV5-4 and TRBJ2-1, with TRBD2 as a possible D gene (5 bases). The V and J ends lost 7 bases and 7 bases respectively, with 18 bases between them. There are 14 residues in the CDR3. Germline-derived CDR1 and CDR2 are SGHNT and YYREEE (reference sequence). The CDR3 DNA sequence: TGTGCCAGCGGTGGAGTGGGAGAGGGAAATGAGCAGTTCTTC. Amino acids: CASGGVGEGNEQFF.

Points on this clonotype: A much larger clone differs by one base, so this may be a read error. The conserved phenylalanine or tryptophan normally closing the CDR3 is absent here, so this likely arose from a read error. This chain links TRBV29-1 with TRBJ2-1; 7 bases align to TRBD1. The CDR3 runs to 10 residues. The germline gives CDR1 SQVTM, CDR2 ANQGSEA. V was clipped by 3 bases and J by 10 bases; unmatched bases: 0. CDR3 sequence (DNA): TGCAGCGTTGAGGACAGGGAGCAGTTCTCC. Encoded protein: CSVEDREQFS.

This clonotype was recorded many times. J is TRBJ2-7 and V is TRBV4-2; 13 positions match TRBD2. In germline, CDR1 is LGHNA, CDR2 YNFKEQ. The CDR3 runs to 16 residues. V trimming: 2 bases; J trimming: 6 bases; junction bases outside the gene matches: 7. The CDR3 DNA reads as TGTGCCAGCAGCCAACGGACTAGCGGGAGTCCAGGCGAGCAGTACTTC. Its translation: CASSQRTSGSPGEQYF.

This clonotype was seen many times. The V and J genes are TRBV9 and TRBJ2-1; 8 nucleotides line up with TRBD2. V dropped 0 bases and J dropped 5; count of bases not matched to a gene: 4. The germline V gene has CDR1 SGDLS and CDR2 YYNGEE. This CDR3 has 15 amino acids. The CDR3 region has the DNA TGTGCCAGCAGCGTAGAACTAGCGGAACACAATGAGCAGTTCTTC. It codes for CASSVELAEHNEQFF.

This clonotype appeared many times. The genes are TRBV5-8 and TRBJ1-2; D is uncertain. Looked up from germline, CDR1 is SGHTS and CDR2 is YDEGEE. V dropped 6 bases and J dropped 4 bases, with 22 bases sitting between them. This CDR3 has 16 residues. DNA for the CDR3: TGTGCCAGCAACTGGAGTCATCCACGAAAGACCTATGGCTACACCTTC. Protein sequence: CASNWSHPRKTYGYTF.

This clonotype was counted many times. This chain connects TRBV6-5 to TRBJ2-7; the D is unclear. This CDR3 region has 13 residues. The V gene lost 2 bases and the J gene lost 2 bases, with 7 bases spanning the gap. Germline loops: CDR1 MNHEY, CDR2 SVGAGI. CDR3 DNA: TGTGCCAGCAGTTACAGGGATACCTACGAGCAGTACGTC. Translating it yields CASSYRDTYEQYV.

This clonotype appeared many times. The genes are TRBV12-5 and TRBJ1-2; possibly TRBD1 for D (5 bases). The germline V gene has CDR1 LGHNT and CDR2 FRNRAP. This CDR3 has 17 residues. V was pared by 5 bases and J by 4 bases, with 23 bases between. The CDR3 DNA sequence: TGTGCTAGTGGTGACACATTTTTGCAGGGAAAGACCTATGGCTACACCTTC. Amino acids: CASGDTFLQGKTYGYTF.

This clonotype was seen at least ten times. The chain has TRBV12-3 or TRBV12-4 and TRBJ1-2; D possibly corresponds to TRBD1 (5 bases). This CDR3 is built from 17 residues. The V and J ends lost 5 bases and 4 bases respectively, with 23 bases between them. The CDR3 spells CASSKTDSFRKTYGYTF. The CDR3 DNA sequence: TGTGCCAGCAGTAAAACAGACAGCTTCCGAAAGACCTATGGCTACACCTTC.

This clonotype was recorded many times. The chain combines TRBV5-6 with TRBJ1-1; D ambiguous. V was pared by 0 bases and J by 6 bases, with 12 bases between. This CDR3 is built from 14 residues. CDR1 SGHDT and CDR2 YYEEEE come from the germline V gene. This chain's CDR3 is CASSLAFTVSEAFF. DNA of the CDR3: TGTGCCAGCAGCTTGGCTTTTACAGTTTCTGAAGCTTTCTTT.

This clonotype came up many times. V usage is TRBV6-2 or TRBV6-3 and J usage is TRBJ1-2; TRBD1 might be the D (6 bases). The CDR3 consists of 14 residues. The V end lost 4 bases, the J end lost 4 bases, and 13 bases lay between the germline ends. Germline V gives CDR1 MNHEY, CDR2 SVGEGT. This CDR3 is CASSSGTIIYGYTF. As DNA, the CDR3 is TGTGCCAGCAGTTCAGGGACAATAATCTATGGCTACACCTTC.

This clonotype showed up just a few times. A single base separates this from a much larger clone, so it may be a read error. The V gene is TRBV13, the J gene TRBJ2-7; D unresolved. Germline assignment: CDR1 PRHDT and CDR2 FYEKMQ (reference sequence). The CDR3 covers 12 residues. The ends were cut back, 5 bases at V and 3 bases at J, with 8 bases in the middle. Here the CDR3 reads CASSLNLYEQYF. CDR3 DNA sequence: TGTGCCAGCAGCCTTAACCTCTACGAGCAGTACTTC.

At least ten counts were recorded for this clonotype. The rearrangement links TRBV3-1 to TRBJ2-7; 15 bases match TRBD2. This CDR3 has 18 residues. Germline V gene lookup returns CDR1 LGHDT and CDR2 YNNKEL (reference sequence). The ends lost 6 bases at V and 0 bases at J; junction bases unmatched: 9. CDR3 sequence (DNA): TGTGCCAGCAGTTCCTCCAGGACTAGCGGGAGGGCCTCCTACGAGCAGTACTTC. Its protein product is CASSSSRTSGRASYEQYF.

This clonotype was seen many times. V and J are TRBV8-2 and TRBJ1-2. TRBV8-2 is a recognized pseudogene. The CDR3 spans 16 residues. The CDR3 protein is CGSHTSDSRKTYGYTF. The CDR3 nucleotides are TGTGGCAGTCACACCTCTGATAGCCGAAAGACCTATGGCTACACCTTC.

The table lists this clonotype with a few counts. The CDR3: CASRTSGDTQYF. CDR3 nucleotides: TGTGCCAGCAGGACAAGCGGAGATACGCAGTATTTT. This chain uses TRBV2 with TRBJ2-3, with D maybe TRBD2 (5 bases). Germline assignment: CDR1 SNHLY and CDR2 FYNNEI. The CDR3 totals 12 residues. Between the trimmed V and J ends, which lost 6 bases and 5 bases, there was a span of 9 bases.

This clonotype was observed many times. The CDR3: CASSLGTAEYGYTF. The CDR3 DNA is TGTGCCAGCTCCCTCGGGACAGCAGAGTATGGCTACACCTTC. The chain joins TRBV18 to TRBJ1-2; 7 nucleotides agree with TRBD1. V dropped 6 bases and J dropped 5; count of bases not matched to a gene: 9. Germline V CDR1 and CDR2: KGHSH, LQKENI. This CDR3 is 14 amino acids long.

This chain links TRBV6-6 with TRBJ1-1; 7 nucleotides align to TRBD1. The J segment lost 1 base and the V segment lost 5 bases, leaving 10 bases of the junction unmatched. The CDR3 has 16 residues. Germline V gene lookup returns CDR1 MNHNY and CDR2 SVGAGI (reference sequence). The CDR3 nucleotides read TGTGCCAGCAGTCAAAGATCCGGGACAGAGAACACTGAAGCTTTCTTT. It is translated as CASSQRSGTENTEAFF.

As concerns this clonotype: A much bigger clone sits one base away, suggesting this may be a read error. The genes are TRBV7-9 and TRBJ1-2; D uncertain. Germline CDR1 reads SEHNR; CDR2 reads FQNEAQ (reference sequence). The CDR3 loop spans 17 amino acids. Here the CDR3 reads CAGSGQKYHGKTYGYTF. In nucleotides, the CDR3 is TGTGCCGGCAGCGGTCAGAAATACCATGGAAAGACCTATGGCTACACCTTC.

Concerning this clonotype itself: One end of the junction varies from germline; a read error may be responsible. The chain has TRBV28 and TRBJ1-1; D is ambiguous. The CDR3 loop spans 13 amino acids. CDR1 is MDHEN, CDR2 SYDVKM, per germline. CDR3 protein: CAGSPRHDTEAFF. In nucleotides, the CDR3 is TGTGCCGGCAGTCCGCGACACGACACTGAAGCTTTCTTT.

This chain links TRBV6-2 or TRBV6-3 with TRBJ1-2, with D possibly matching TRBD1 (5 bases). The CDR3 consists of 13 residues. Germline V gene sequence: CDR1 MNHEY, CDR2 SVGEGT. V was pared by 8 bases and J by 8 bases, with 18 bases between. The CDR3 spells CASGTREMGGYTF. The DNA for the CDR3 is TGTGCCAGCGGGACCAGGGAGATGGGGGGCTACACCTTC.

In regard to this clonotype: Being one base from a much bigger clone, this may be a read error. The chain has TRBV6-5 and TRBJ2-5; D tentatively reads TRBD1 or TRBD2 (6 bases each). This CDR3 has 16 amino acids. Per germline, CDR1 MNHEY and CDR2 SVGAGI. The CDR3 region is CASRGGLRASSYEQCF. As DNA, the CDR3 is TGTGCCAGCAGAGGGGGACTCAGGGCGAGCTCCTACGAGCAGTGCTTC.

This clonotype was picked up a small number of times. The chain joins TRBV20-1 to TRBJ2-5; 9 bases fit TRBD2. Germline values: CDR1 DFQATT, CDR2 SNEGSKA (reference sequence). There are 14 residues in the CDR3. V shed 5 bases and J 4 bases; nucleotides not matched to a gene: 8. The CDR3 DNA reads TGCAGTGCTTCGGGGACTAGCAAGGGAGAGACCCAGTACTTC. Translated, it gives CSASGTSKGETQYF.

The V and J genes are TRBV7-8 and TRBJ2-5; 9 nucleotides line up with TRBD2. CDR1 is SGHVS and CDR2 is FQNEAQ in the germline V gene. This CDR3 is 14 amino acids long. J was trimmed by 5 bases and V by 6 bases; bases with no gene match: 7. The CDR3 sequence: CASRYSGRMETQYF. CDR3 DNA: TGTGCCAGCAGATATAGCGGGAGAATGGAGACCCAGTACTTC.

A note on this clonotype: A much larger clone lies a single base off, so this may be a read error. The gene calls are TRBV3-1 and TRBJ2-4; no clear D gene. Trimming removed 4 bases at V and 13 bases at J, with 29 bases between. This CDR3 region has 17 residues. CDR1 and CDR2 (germline): LGHDT, YNNKEL (reference sequence). This chain's CDR3 is CASSPAGPISFSEAQYF. The CDR3 DNA reads TGTGCCAGCAGCCCCGCAGGTCCCATTTCTTTCTCTGAGGCCCAGTACTTC.

This clonotype has ten or more counts. The chain employs TRBV4-3 and TRBJ1-2; D is ambiguous. The CDR3 contains 17 residues. Germline loops: CDR1 LGHNA, CDR2 YSLEER. V was clipped by 5 bases and J by 4 bases, with 23 bases between them. The CDR3 coding sequence is TGCGCCAGCAGCAAATGTGAAGGACGTCGAAAGACCTATGGCTACACCTTC. It encodes CASSKCEGRRKTYGYTF.

This clonotype showed up many times. The chain couples TRBV15 to TRBJ1-2; D is ambiguous. V was trimmed by 5 bases and J by 4 bases, leaving 23 bases between them. There are 17 residues in the CDR3. Germline V gene lookup returns CDR1 LNHNV and CDR2 YYDKDF (reference sequence). The CDR3 DNA reads as TGTGCCACCAGCCAATATAGAAGGTGTGGAAAGACCTATGGCTACACCTTC. This encodes CATSQYRRCGKTYGYTF.

This clonotype showed up many times. In nucleotides, the CDR3 is TGTGCCAGCAGCAAGTGTCCCACCCTTCGAAAGACCTATGGCTACACCTTC. It encodes CASSKCPTLRKTYGYTF. The chain couples TRBV3-1 to TRBJ1-2, with D hard to call. The V gene's germline CDR1 is LGHDT and CDR2 YNNKEL (reference sequence). This CDR3 has 17 amino acids. V lost 5 bases to trimming and J lost 4 bases, with 23 bases between them.